The subject of this entry is one T cell receptor (beta chain). These data belong to a study of blood T cell repertoires in COVID-19. Study background: PBMCs, B-cell-depleted T cells, or T cells provided the cDNA or gDNA that made up the material.

The CDR3 totals 15 residues. Germline CDR1 and CDR2: SGDLS and YYNGEE. V shed 2 bases, J shed 6 bases, and the junction held 5 bases outside the gene matches. The repertoire was sequenced with immunoSEQ multiplex PCR; TCRdb's copy has only in-frame clones and lacks some. Of around 300,000 clones detected, 86% appear once; the ten largest clones hold under 3.5%. Sequencing was done on a sample of peripheral blood. The V call is TRBV9, the J call TRBJ2-3; 11 bases are shared with TRBD2. The TCR was taken from a woman aged 25-40 years with active or convalescent COVID-19. The CDR3 region has the DNA TGTGCCAGCAGCGTTAGCGGGGGGGCCCCGGATACGCAGTATTTT. Translated, it gives CASSVSGGAPDTQYF.